This T cell receptor beta chain was documented in a study of neoadjuvant anti-PD-1 for oral cavity cancer. The method was immunoSEQ multiplex PCR; TCRdb's version includes in-frame clones alone and lacks a portion of them. The profile shows roughly 46,000 clones, about 77% of them singletons. Time point defined: after neoadjuvant nivolumab, at surgical resection. The specimen was PBMCs, collected after nivolumab (anti-PD-1) treatment. The source is a person aged 40 to 85 with oral cavity squamous cell carcinoma.

The CDR3 reads CASSRDFSYEQYF. The CDR3 DNA is TGTGCCAGCAGCCGGGACTTCTCCTACGAGCAGTACTTC. The J gene is TRBJ2-7, the V gene TRBV5-6, with TRBD2 as a possible D gene (6 bases). The CDR3 totals 13 residues. V dropped 4 bases and J dropped 0 bases, with 8 bases sitting between them. Looked up from germline, CDR1 is SGHDT and CDR2 is YYEEEE.